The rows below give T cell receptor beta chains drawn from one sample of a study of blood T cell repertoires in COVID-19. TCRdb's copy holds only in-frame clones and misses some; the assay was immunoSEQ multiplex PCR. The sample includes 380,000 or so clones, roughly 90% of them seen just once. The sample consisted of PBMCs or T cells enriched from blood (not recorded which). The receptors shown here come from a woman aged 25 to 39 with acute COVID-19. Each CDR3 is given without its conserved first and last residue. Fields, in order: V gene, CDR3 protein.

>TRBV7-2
ASSSGGGGTEAF
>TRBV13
ASSPTGNEQF
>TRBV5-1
ASSQGQGDTEAF
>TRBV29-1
SVVLGMSNQPQH
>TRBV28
ASSLVERATNEKLF
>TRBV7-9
AITKGQGARIYGYT
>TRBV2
ASSEELRRTARGNGYT
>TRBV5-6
ASSLGGEAF
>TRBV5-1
ASSYEGTTGNTIY
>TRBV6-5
ASSSGPGQGYEQY
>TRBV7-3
ASSLRAPDTQY
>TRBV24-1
ATDLLAGYVGKNIQY
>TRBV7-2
ASSLAVGQYYEQY
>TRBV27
ASSSLGVPTSPLH
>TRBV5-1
ASSATGTETQY
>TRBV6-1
ASSEGLQPQH
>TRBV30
AWSSQGGRNSPLH
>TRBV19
ASGVGENSPLH
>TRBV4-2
ASSQDVAAGGYEQY
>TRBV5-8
ASSLIGDQPQH
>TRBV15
ATSTPPNPAF
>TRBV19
ASSMGRLVPSTDTQY
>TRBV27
ASSPPGQQETQY
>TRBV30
AWSVGGFNEQF
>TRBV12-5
ASGLPQPGNTEAF
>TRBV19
ASGRGNQPQH
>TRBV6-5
ASTGQATEAF
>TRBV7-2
ASSFGGPGNEQF
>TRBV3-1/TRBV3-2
ASSPGQGYSPLH
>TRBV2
ASIRTGAVEKLF
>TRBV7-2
ASRTGGLSYEQY
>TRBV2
ASSDQDSYEQY
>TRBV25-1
ASSRHIYEQY
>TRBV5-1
ASSSLGQVNYGYT
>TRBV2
ASRGPHQGMRADTQY
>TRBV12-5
ASGPGTGRPGELF
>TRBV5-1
ASSWTQNTEAF
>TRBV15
ATSREFVTEAF
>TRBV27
ASKRSQSYGYT
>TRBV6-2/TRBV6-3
ASSPLDRGIAEAF
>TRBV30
AWVSGQGATNTEAF
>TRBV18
ASSPNSRTGELF